Listed below are T cell receptor beta chains from one sample, sequenced in a study of blood T cells in healthy people across ages. TCRdb reanalysed the 5' RACE reads using MiXCR and keeps one entry per CDR3 protein. The sample yields some 1.8 million distinct CDR3 sequences, about 39% seen once. The specimen sequenced was blood. These receptors were collected from a human donor in good health. Each CDR3 is given with its conserved first and last residue. Fields, in order: CDR3 protein, V gene, J gene.

CDR3 protein: CSAQDRPGAEAFF
V gene: TRBV20-1
J gene: TRBJ1-1

CDR3 protein: CSARVFGGAFQRQDTDTQYF
V gene: TRBV20-1
J gene: TRBJ2-3

CDR3 protein: CASSLKYGPGYEQYF
V gene: TRBV11-3
J gene: TRBJ2-7

CDR3 protein: CSAFIGTSVTDTQYF
V gene: TRBV20-1
J gene: TRBJ2-3

CDR3 protein: CASSVIQMPYSNQPQHF
V gene: TRBV9
J gene: TRBJ1-5

CDR3 protein: CASNRLAGGTDTQYF
V gene: TRBV2
J gene: TRBJ2-3

CDR3 protein: CASSQDHGGIRGYTF
V gene: TRBV4-3
J gene: TRBJ1-2

CDR3 protein: CASSHLIHNEQFF
V gene: TRBV11-2
J gene: TRBJ2-1

CDR3 protein: CASRGGLAGGPQFF
V gene: TRBV7-2
J gene: TRBJ2-1

CDR3 protein: CAILQGMGYGYTF
V gene: TRBV7-2
J gene: TRBJ1-2

CDR3 protein: CASSQAGLDTEAFF
V gene: TRBV3-1
J gene: TRBJ1-1

CDR3 protein: CTIGWKDTDTQYF
V gene: TRBV10-3
J gene: TRBJ2-3

CDR3 protein: CSATDREGTDTQYF
V gene: TRBV20-1
J gene: TRBJ2-3

CDR3 protein: CASSLGGARMENEQFF
V gene: TRBV7-9
J gene: TRBJ2-1

CDR3 protein: CASSPGRSTEAFF
V gene: TRBV18
J gene: TRBJ1-1

CDR3 protein: CASSQSGGNNQPQHF
V gene: TRBV6-5
J gene: TRBJ1-5

CDR3 protein: CASSGLGQETQYF
V gene: TRBV4-1
J gene: TRBJ2-5

CDR3 protein: CASSQDKGILSSYEQYF
V gene: TRBV4-1
J gene: TRBJ2-7

CDR3 protein: CATSRDGARDTQYF
V gene: TRBV15
J gene: TRBJ2-3

CDR3 protein: CASISNEQFF
V gene: TRBV25-1
J gene: TRBJ2-1

CDR3 protein: CASSLVWGGSYNEQFF
V gene: TRBV7-2
J gene: TRBJ2-1

CDR3 protein: CATSGRTEGYGYTF
V gene: TRBV15
J gene: TRBJ1-2

CDR3 protein: CASSAMETQYF
V gene: TRBV5-1
J gene: TRBJ2-5

CDR3 protein: CSAKDAYDSYEQYF
V gene: TRBV20-1
J gene: TRBJ2-7

CDR3 protein: CASSPPGQDSSGFF
V gene: TRBV28
J gene: TRBJ1-1

CDR3 protein: CASSQEDPGERFF
V gene: TRBV4-3
J gene: TRBJ2-2

CDR3 protein: CSAMARQGMYIQYF
V gene: TRBV20-1
J gene: TRBJ2-4

CDR3 protein: CASSFQVGGSSYNEQFF
V gene: TRBV7-2
J gene: TRBJ2-1

CDR3 protein: CASSPRQGMRETQYF
V gene: TRBV9
J gene: TRBJ2-5

CDR3 protein: CASSLIRRTSGTDTQYF
V gene: TRBV7-2
J gene: TRBJ2-3

CDR3 protein: CASSLRDRGRIEQYF
V gene: TRBV5-1
J gene: TRBJ2-5

CDR3 protein: CASSYRPADQEKLFF
V gene: TRBV6-6
J gene: TRBJ1-4

CDR3 protein: CATLEKYEQYF
V gene: TRBV6-5
J gene: TRBJ2-7

CDR3 protein: CASSSPTLDTQYF
V gene: TRBV7-2
J gene: TRBJ2-3

CDR3 protein: CSVVSRTGGSSGANVLTF
V gene: TRBV29-1
J gene: TRBJ2-6

CDR3 protein: CASSSGVPGNSPLHF
V gene: TRBV7-2
J gene: TRBJ1-6

CDR3 protein: CASSAESLEQFF
V gene: TRBV11-2
J gene: TRBJ2-1

CDR3 protein: CASGDTLYAEAFF
V gene: TRBV6-1
J gene: TRBJ1-1

CDR3 protein: CATSDSASANTEAFF
V gene: TRBV24-1
J gene: TRBJ1-1

CDR3 protein: CASSLSGGGDGYTF
V gene: TRBV12-3/TRBV12-4
J gene: TRBJ1-2

CDR3 protein: CASSFDTFGTENSPLHF
V gene: TRBV12-3/TRBV12-4
J gene: TRBJ1-6

CDR3 protein: CASRPGQGIGYTF
V gene: TRBV6-4
J gene: TRBJ1-2

CDR3 protein: CASGVQYEQYF
V gene: TRBV7-9
J gene: TRBJ2-7

CDR3 protein: CASSEPGQETQYF
V gene: TRBV5-1
J gene: TRBJ2-5

CDR3 protein: CASSLTPIFGTVNEKLFF
V gene: TRBV4-1
J gene: TRBJ1-4

CDR3 protein: CASSQGLFGEDSYEQYF
V gene: TRBV4-3
J gene: TRBJ2-7

CDR3 protein: CASSVASGAEAFF
V gene: TRBV9
J gene: TRBJ1-1

CDR3 protein: CVSSARTSGGSGVEQFF
V gene: TRBV5-1
J gene: TRBJ2-1

CDR3 protein: CASSQSREFTDTQYF
V gene: TRBV27
J gene: TRBJ2-3

CDR3 protein: CASSLARAGSHGYTF
V gene: TRBV12-3/TRBV12-4
J gene: TRBJ1-2

CDR3 protein: CASSLEARTDTQYF
V gene: TRBV28
J gene: TRBJ2-3

CDR3 protein: CASSQGGRTESTNYGYTF
V gene: TRBV4-3
J gene: TRBJ1-2